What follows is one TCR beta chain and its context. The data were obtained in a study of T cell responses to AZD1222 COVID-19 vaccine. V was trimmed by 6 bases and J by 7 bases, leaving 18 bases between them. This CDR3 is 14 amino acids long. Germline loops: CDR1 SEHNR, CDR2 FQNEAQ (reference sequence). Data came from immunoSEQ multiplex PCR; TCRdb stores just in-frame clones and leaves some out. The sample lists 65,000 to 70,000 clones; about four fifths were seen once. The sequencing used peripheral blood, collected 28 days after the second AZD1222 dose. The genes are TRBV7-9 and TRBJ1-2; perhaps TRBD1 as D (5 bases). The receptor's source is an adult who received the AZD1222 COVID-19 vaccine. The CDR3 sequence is CASSLAGRGGGYTF. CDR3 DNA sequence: TGTGCCAGCAGTCTAGCGGGAAGGGGAGGTGGCTACACCTTC.